These 30 T cell receptor beta chains originate from one sample sequenced in a study of T cells in Graves' hyperthyroidism and ophthalmopathy. There were TCR beta CDR3 regions amplified from RNA transcripts. The HTBI set primed first-round TCR CDR3 RT-PCR. TCRdb recomputed calls from the multiplex PCR reads with MiXCR, one row per CDR3 protein. The sample includes around 720,000 distinct CDR3 sequences, roughly a third of them seen just once. Sequencing was carried out using blood. These receptors all come from a woman between 40 and 50 years old with Graves' hyperthyroidism.

About this clonotype itself: Since a much larger clone is just one base distant, this may be a read error. This rearrangement joins TRBV7-9 to TRBJ2-7; TRBD2 matches 8 bases. CDR1 and CDR2 from the germline V gene are SEHNR and FQNEAQ (reference sequence). The CDR3 covers 17 residues. The J segment lost 2 bases and the V segment lost 3 bases, leaving 12 bases of the junction unmatched. CDR3: CASSFSRAGGPPYEQYF. The CDR3, as DNA: TGTGCCAGCAGCTTCTCGAGGGCGGGGGGACCTCCCTACGAGCAGTACTTC.

This clonotype was recorded at least ten times. The rearrangement joins TRBV2 to TRBJ2-6; 7 nucleotides align to TRBD1. With V trimmed by 6 bases and J by 0 bases, 8 bases remained unmatched. Germline V gene lookup returns CDR1 SNHLY and CDR2 FYNNEI. The CDR3 contains 17 residues. This chain's CDR3 is CASSAPRQGSGANVLTF. In DNA form, the CDR3 reads TGTGCCAGCAGCGCGCCTCGACAGGGCTCTGGGGCCAACGTCCTGACTTTC.

V usage is TRBV2 and J usage is TRBJ1-5; D is perhaps TRBD1 (6 bases). CDR1 is SNHLY and CDR2 is FYNNEI in the germline V gene. V lost 8 bases to trimming and J lost 14 bases, with 16 bases between them. The CDR3 is 11 residues long. The CDR3 loop is CASGSGAREHF. CDR3 nucleotides: TGTGCCAGCGGATCAGGGGCCCGGGAGCATTTT.

This clonotype appeared once. This chain joins TRBV29-1 and TRBJ1-3, with a tentative D call TRBD1 (6 bases). CDR1 is SQVTM and CDR2 is ANQGSEA in the germline V gene. V lost 3 bases and J 8 bases, leaving 23 bases between the germline ends. CDR3 length: 16 amino acids. CDR3 region: CSVDDGGRGYGYTIYF. CDR3 bases: TGCAGCGTTGACGACGGGGGCCGTGGATATGGCTACACCATATATTTT.

The rearrangement uses TRBV2 and TRBJ2-3, with D perhaps TRBD2 (6 bases). The CDR3 runs 15 residues. V was shortened by 4 bases and J by 5 bases, with 16 bases between the two germline ends. Germline V CDR1 and CDR2: SNHLY, FYNNEI. The CDR3 nucleotides are TGTGCCAGCAGTGCCCTTGGGGCGGGGTTAGATACGCAGTATTTT. This gives the protein CASSALGAGLDTQYF.

The genes are TRBV15 and TRBJ2-2; possibly TRBD2 for D (5 bases). Germline-derived CDR1 and CDR2 are LNHNV and YYDKDF (reference sequence). This CDR3 region has 16 residues. V was clipped by 8 bases and J by 4 bases, with 20 bases between them. The chain's CDR3 is CATQDTRRDSTGELFF. CDR3 coding DNA: TGTGCCACCCAGGATACCCGACGGGATAGCACCGGGGAGCTGTTTTTT.

This clonotype appeared many times. V is TRBV7-2 and J is TRBJ2-7, with 8 bases fitting TRBD1. Germline values: CDR1 SGHTA, CDR2 FQGNSA. The CDR3 length is 14 residues. V shed 5 bases and J 6 bases; nucleotides not matched to a gene: 9. The CDR3 DNA reads as TGTGCCAGCAGCAGACAGGGGAGCTCACTCGAGCAGTACTTC. Translating gives CASSRQGSSLEQYF.

This clonotype was observed many times. The CDR3 here is CASSQDTTGQYGYTF. CDR3 sequence (DNA): TGCGCCAGCAGCCAAGATACGACAGGGCAATATGGCTACACCTTC. The chain has TRBV4-1 and TRBJ1-2; 7 nucleotides line up with TRBD1. With 0 bases clipped from V and 5 bases from J, the junction kept 6 bases outside the gene matches. Germline CDR1 and CDR2: MGHRA and YSYEKL. This CDR3 has 15 residues.

The sample holds a few counts of this clonotype. V and J are TRBV29-1 and TRBJ1-2; D is ambiguous. Trimming left V 6 bases short and J 8 bases short, with 10 bases between. The CDR3 extends over 10 amino acids. Germline assignment: CDR1 SQVTM and CDR2 ANQGSEA. The chain's CDR3 is CSVKSGGYTF. The CDR3 bases are TGCAGCGTGAAGTCCGGAGGCTACACCTTC.

This clonotype appeared many times. V gene TRBV9 combines with J gene TRBJ2-5; maybe TRBD2 (6 bases). This CDR3 region has 15 residues. Germline CDR1 reads SGDLS; CDR2 reads YYNGEE. The ends were cut back, 0 bases at V and 5 bases at J, with 14 bases in the middle. The CDR3 reads CASSVAFGDSETQYF. The CDR3, as DNA: TGTGCCAGCAGCGTAGCGTTCGGGGACTCGGAGACCCAGTACTTC.

This clonotype has more than one count but fewer than ten. The chain couples TRBV5-1 to TRBJ1-1; D call uncertain. Germline V gene data show CDR1 as SGHRS and CDR2 as YFSETQ. The CDR3 consists of 14 residues. The germline V and J ends were trimmed by 4 bases and 1 base, with 11 bases remaining between them. The CDR3, as DNA: TGCGCCAGCAGCCCTGTGGTCGCGAACACTGAAGCTTTCTTT. It specifies CASSPVVANTEAFF.

The rearrangement uses TRBV9 and TRBJ2-7, with D possibly TRBD2 on 6 matching bases. The J call is in doubt because the DNA end fits TRBJ2-1 better. CDR1 is SGDLS, CDR2 YYNGEE, per germline. CDR3 length equals 15 residues. CDR3 nucleotide sequence: TGTGCCAGCAGCGTAGCGGGGTTAGGCGGGGATGAGCAGTTCTTC. Its protein product is CASSVAGLGGDEQFF.

This clonotype was recorded at least ten times. This chain uses TRBV9 with TRBJ1-1; 7 bases fit TRBD1. Germline V CDR1 and CDR2: SGDLS, YYNGEE. The CDR3 extends over 14 amino acids. Losses at the gene ends were 4 bases for V and 6 bases for J; bases not matched to a gene: 9. The CDR3 here is CASSPGDRDPEAFF. The CDR3 DNA is TGTGCCAGCAGCCCGGGCGACAGGGACCCTGAAGCTTTCTTT.

This clonotype was found once. V gene TRBV7-2 combines with J gene TRBJ1-1; tentatively, D is TRBD1 (6 bases). Trimming shortened V by 3 bases and J by 4 bases, and 15 bases separated the two germline ends. CDR3 length equals 15 residues. The V gene's germline CDR1 is SGHTA and CDR2 FQGNSA. The CDR3 reads CASSLFIGGGTEAFF. As DNA, the CDR3 is TGTGCCAGCAGCTTGTTCATAGGGGGGGGCACTGAAGCTTTCTTT.

On this clonotype: Germline is not matched at one junction end, which may reflect a read error. The V call is TRBV5-5, the J call TRBJ1-1, with D tentatively TRBD1 (5 bases). The CDR3 is 14 residues long. Germline CDR1 and CDR2: SGHKS and YYEKEE (reference sequence). The CDR3 region is CASSQEGISTEVFF. CDR3 DNA sequence: TGTGCCAGCAGCCAAGAGGGGATATCAACTGAAGTTTTCTTT.

This clonotype was picked up many times. The chain couples TRBV24-1 to TRBJ1-5, with 12 bases lining up with TRBD1. There are 16 residues in the CDR3. From germline, CDR1 is KGHDR and CDR2 SFDVKD. Trimming at V came to 3 bases and at J to 7 bases, leaving 6 bases not matched to a gene. The CDR3 reads CATSDRDRGHPQPQHF. CDR3 coding DNA: TGTGCCACCAGTGATCGGGACAGGGGGCATCCCCAGCCCCAGCATTTT.

The chain employs TRBV20-1 and TRBJ1-5; D is possibly TRBD1 (6 bases). This CDR3 is built from 13 residues. The germline V gene has CDR1 DFQATT and CDR2 SNEGSKA (reference sequence). CDR3 sequence: CSQTGQSNQPQHF. The CDR3 region has the DNA TGCAGCCAAACCGGACAGAGCAATCAGCCCCAGCATTTT.

The chain combines TRBV5-1 with TRBJ1-4; D ambiguous. The CDR3 sequence is 17 residues long. The germline gives CDR1 SGHRS, CDR2 YFSETQ. Trimming stripped 2 bases from V and 0 bases from J, with 14 bases between. Here the CDR3 DNA reads TGCGCCAGCAGCTTTGGAAAAGACGGTACAACTAATGAAAAACTGTTTTTT. Protein product: CASSFGKDGTTNEKLFF.

In this sample, this clonotype turned up many times. V usage is TRBV24-1 and J usage is TRBJ1-3; D is ambiguous. The V gene lost 12 bases and the J gene lost 0 bases, with 11 bases spanning the gap. Germline CDR1 reads KGHDR; CDR2 reads SFDVKD. CDR3 length: 13 amino acids. This CDR3 reads CAASRSSGNTIYF. CDR3 nucleotide sequence: TGTGCCGCCTCCAGAAGCTCTGGAAACACCATATATTTT.

This clonotype was recorded at least ten times. This rearrangement joins TRBV19 to TRBJ1-2; D gene ambiguous. Trimming left V 5 bases short and J 6 bases short, with 19 bases between. The CDR3 is 15 residues long. Germline CDR1 and CDR2: LNHDA and SQIVND (reference sequence). CDR3 sequence reads: CASSPRSGVDDGYTF. As DNA, the CDR3 is TGTGCCAGTAGTCCCCGGAGTGGGGTGGATGATGGCTACACCTTC.

V and J are TRBV29-1 and TRBJ2-7, with TRBD1 identical over 10 bases. Trimming took 6 bases from V and 4 from J; bases not matched to a gene: 9. CDR1 is SQVTM and CDR2 is ANQGSEA in the germline V gene. The length of the CDR3 is 14 residues. This chain's CDR3 is CSVVPGQGVYEQYF. The CDR3 DNA sequence: TGCAGCGTAGTTCCAGGACAGGGGGTATACGAGCAGTACTTC.

In its sample, this clonotype was seen a few times. This chain uses TRBV5-1 with TRBJ1-4; D might be TRBD1 (6 bases). The CDR3 has 15 residues. In germline, CDR1 is SGHRS, CDR2 YFSETQ. V lost 0 bases, J lost 4 bases, and 10 bases lay in between. In DNA, the CDR3 is TGCGCCAGCAGCTTGGTAGGGGGACTTAATGAAAAACTGTTTTTT. Encoded protein: CASSLVGGLNEKLFF. The whole variable domain, remainder taken from reference TRBV5-1 and TRBJ1-4, is KAGVTQTPRYLIKTRGQQVTLSCSPISGHRSVSWYQQTPGQGLQFLFEYFSETQRNKGNFPGRFSGRQFSNSRSEMNVSTLELGDSALYLCASSLVGGLNEKLFFGSGTQLSVL.

This clonotype has a count of ten or more. V and J are TRBV19 and TRBJ1-5; the match to TRBD1 covers 10 bases. J lost 0 bases, V lost 7 bases, and 6 bases had no gene match. The V gene's germline CDR1 is LNHDA and CDR2 SQIVND (reference sequence). The length of the CDR3 is 16 residues. This CDR3 reads CASKGQGSGSNQPQHF. The DNA for the CDR3 is TGTGCCAGTAAGGGACAGGGGTCAGGTAGCAATCAGCCCCAGCATTTT.

At least ten counts were recorded for this clonotype. The chain uses TRBV7-9 and TRBJ1-5, with 9 bases matching TRBD1. This CDR3 spans 14 amino acids. Per the germline V gene, CDR1 is SEHNR and CDR2 is FQNEAQ (reference sequence). V lost 5 bases and J lost 4; bases outside the gene matches: 3. CDR3 protein: CASSGQGWNQPQHF. CDR3 coding DNA: TGTGCCAGCAGCGGACAGGGGTGGAATCAGCCCCAGCATTTT.

The chain has TRBV15 and TRBJ1-2; 7 bases match TRBD1. Trimming removed 0 bases from V and 5 bases from J; junction bases left unmatched: 15. Germline V gene lookup returns CDR1 LNHNV and CDR2 YYDKDF (reference sequence). The CDR3 covers 18 residues. The CDR3 DNA sequence: TGTGCCACCAGCAGAGATTTTGGGACAGCAGGGGGGAGTTATGGCTACACCTTC. Translating it yields CATSRDFGTAGGSYGYTF.

This chain uses TRBV14 with TRBJ2-7, with D hard to call. Trimming left V 1 base short and J 4 bases short, with 17 bases between. This CDR3 region has 16 residues. The V gene's germline CDR1 is SGHDN and CDR2 FVKESK. The CDR3 region is CASSQGVTSGLYEQYF. The CDR3 DNA reads as TGTGCCAGCAGCCAAGGGGTCACGTCAGGTTTGTACGAGCAGTACTTC.

The table lists this clonotype with many counts. The chain employs TRBV20-1 and TRBJ2-7, with D tentatively TRBD2 (5 bases). V dropped 1 base and J dropped 2 bases, with 15 bases sitting between them. Germline CDR1 is DFQATT and CDR2 is SNEGSKA (reference sequence). This CDR3 spans 15 amino acids. CDR3 amino acids: CSARVPGYFPYEQYF. The CDR3 DNA reads TGCAGTGCTAGAGTCCCGGGATACTTCCCCTACGAGCAGTACTTC.

For this clonotype: The germline gene is not matched at one end of the junction; a read error may be the cause. This chain uses TRBV5-1 with TRBJ2-7; 10 nucleotides line up with TRBD1. The CDR3 spans 14 residues. Germline lookup yields CDR1 SGHRS and CDR2 YFSETQ. CDR3 in amino acids: CASSSTGGGYEQCF. The CDR3 DNA follows: TGCGCCAGCAGCTCGACAGGGGGCGGTTACGAGCAGTGCTTC.

As regards this clonotype: A clone one base away is much larger, so this may be a read error. This CDR3 fails to terminate in the conserved phenylalanine or tryptophan, so it likely reflects a read error. The chain has TRBV24-1 and TRBJ2-5; D ambiguous. The CDR3 consists of 15 residues. The ends were cut back, 1 base at V and 1 base at J, with 9 bases in the middle. The germline gives CDR1 KGHDR, CDR2 SFDVKD. CDR3 bases: TGTGCCACCAGTGATTTAGTGGGCCTCCAAGAGACCCAGTACCTC. It translates to CATSDLVGLQETQYL.

This chain joins TRBV20-1 and TRBJ1-5, with D possibly TRBD1 on 5 matching bases. Germline V CDR1 and CDR2: DFQATT, SNEGSKA (reference sequence). Trimming removed 5 bases from V and 3 bases from J, with 11 bases in between. The CDR3 is 13 amino acids. The CDR3 here is CSASDSPNQPQHF. The CDR3 bases are TGCAGTGCTTCTGACAGCCCCAATCAGCCCCAGCATTTT.